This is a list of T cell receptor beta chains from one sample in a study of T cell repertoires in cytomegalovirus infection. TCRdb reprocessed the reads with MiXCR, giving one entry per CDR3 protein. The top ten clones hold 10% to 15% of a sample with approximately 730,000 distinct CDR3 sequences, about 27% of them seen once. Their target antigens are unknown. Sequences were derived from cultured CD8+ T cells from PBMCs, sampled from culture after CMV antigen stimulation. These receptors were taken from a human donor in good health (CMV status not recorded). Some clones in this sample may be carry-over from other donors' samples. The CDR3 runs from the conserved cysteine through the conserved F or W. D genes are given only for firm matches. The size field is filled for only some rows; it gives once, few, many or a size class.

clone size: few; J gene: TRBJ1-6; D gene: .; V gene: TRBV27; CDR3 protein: CASSFWEGDLSPLHF; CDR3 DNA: TGTGCCAGCAGTTTCTGGGAGGGGGATTTGTCACCCCTCCACTTT
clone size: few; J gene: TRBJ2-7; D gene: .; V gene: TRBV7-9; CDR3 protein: CASSRPSSYEQYF; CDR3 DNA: TGTGCCAGCAGCCGCCCGTCGAGCTACGAGCAGTACTTC
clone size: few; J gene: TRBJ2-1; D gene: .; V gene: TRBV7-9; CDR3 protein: CASSSRGDNEQFF; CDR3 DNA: TGTGCCAGCAGCTCCAGGGGTGACAATGAGCAGTTCTTC
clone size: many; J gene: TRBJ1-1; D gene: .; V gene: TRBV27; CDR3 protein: CASSFLGGAEAFF; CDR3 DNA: TGTGCCAGCAGTTTTTTAGGCGGGGCTGAAGCTTTCTTT
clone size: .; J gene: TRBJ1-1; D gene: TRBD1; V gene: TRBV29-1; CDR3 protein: CSVEVRGSTEAFF; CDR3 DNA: TGCAGCGTTGAAGTCAGGGGGTCCACTGAAGCTTTCTTT
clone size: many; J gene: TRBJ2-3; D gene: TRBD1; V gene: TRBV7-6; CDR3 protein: CASSWTGGADTQYF; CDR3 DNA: TGTGCCAGCAGCTGGACAGGGGGCGCGGATACGCAGTATTTT
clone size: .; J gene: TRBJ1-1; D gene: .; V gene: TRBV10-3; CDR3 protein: CAISEGYRAFF; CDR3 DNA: TGTGCCATCAGTGAGGGGTATCGAGCTTTCTTT
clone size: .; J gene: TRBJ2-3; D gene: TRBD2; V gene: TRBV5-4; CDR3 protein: CASSPWTSPGTDTQYF; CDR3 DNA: TGTGCCAGCAGCCCCTGGACTAGCCCTGGCACAGATACGCAGTATTTT
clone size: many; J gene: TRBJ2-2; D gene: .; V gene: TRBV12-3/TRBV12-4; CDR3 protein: CASSFLSGELFF; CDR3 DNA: TGTGCCAGCAGTTTTCTCAGCGGGGAGCTGTTTTTT
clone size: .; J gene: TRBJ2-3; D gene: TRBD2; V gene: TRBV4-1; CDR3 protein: CASSQGSSGGPVDTQYF; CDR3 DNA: TGCGCCAGCAGCCAAGGGTCTAGCGGGGGCCCCGTGGATACGCAGTATTTT
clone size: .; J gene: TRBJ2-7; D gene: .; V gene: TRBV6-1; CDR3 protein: CASSEEIWTAYEQYF; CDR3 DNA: TGTGCCAGCAGTGAAGAGATTTGGACAGCCTACGAGCAGTACTTC